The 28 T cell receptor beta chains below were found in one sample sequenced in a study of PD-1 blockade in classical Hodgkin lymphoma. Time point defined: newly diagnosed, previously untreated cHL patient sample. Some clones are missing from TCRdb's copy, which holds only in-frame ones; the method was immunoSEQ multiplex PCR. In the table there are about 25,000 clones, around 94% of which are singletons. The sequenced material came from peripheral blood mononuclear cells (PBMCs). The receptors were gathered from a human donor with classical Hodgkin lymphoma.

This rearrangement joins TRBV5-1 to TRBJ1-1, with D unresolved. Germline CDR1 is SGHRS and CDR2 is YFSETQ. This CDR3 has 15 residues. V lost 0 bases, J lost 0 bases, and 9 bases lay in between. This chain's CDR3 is CASSLAGSLNTEAFF. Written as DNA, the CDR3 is TGCGCCAGCAGCTTGGCCGGCAGTTTGAACACTGAAGCTTTCTTT. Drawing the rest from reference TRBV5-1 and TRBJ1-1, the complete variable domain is KAGVTQTPRYLIKTRGQQVTLSCSPISGHRSVSWYQQTPGQGLQFLFEYFSETQRNKGNFPGRFSGRQFSNSRSEMNVSTLELGDSALYLCASSLAGSLNTEAFFGQGTRLTVV.

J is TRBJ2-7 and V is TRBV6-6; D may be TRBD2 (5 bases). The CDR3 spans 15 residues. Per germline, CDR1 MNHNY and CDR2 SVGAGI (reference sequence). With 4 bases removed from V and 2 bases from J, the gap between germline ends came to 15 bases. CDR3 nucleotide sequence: TGTGCCAGCAGTTTCCCCTGGGAGCGAGCCTACGAGCAGTACTTC. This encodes CASSFPWERAYEQYF.

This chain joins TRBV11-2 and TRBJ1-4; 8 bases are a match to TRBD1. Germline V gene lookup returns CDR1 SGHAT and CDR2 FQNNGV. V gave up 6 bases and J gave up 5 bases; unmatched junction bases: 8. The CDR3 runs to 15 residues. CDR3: CASRLTGGENEKLFF. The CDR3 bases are TGTGCCAGCAGACTAACAGGGGGAGAGAATGAAAAACTGTTTTTT.

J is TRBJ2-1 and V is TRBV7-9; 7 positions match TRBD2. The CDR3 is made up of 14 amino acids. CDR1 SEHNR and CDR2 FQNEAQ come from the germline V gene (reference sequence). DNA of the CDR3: TGTGTTCTGAGGCGGGAGCCAGGGTATAATGAGCAGTTCTTC. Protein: CVLRREPGYNEQFF.

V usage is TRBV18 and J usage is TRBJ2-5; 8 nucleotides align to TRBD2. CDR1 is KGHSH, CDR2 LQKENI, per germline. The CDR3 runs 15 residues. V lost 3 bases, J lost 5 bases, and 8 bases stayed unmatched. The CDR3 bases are TGTGCCAGCTCACCCCCGGGGGGGATCTTGGAGACCCAGTACTTC. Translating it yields CASSPPGGILETQYF.

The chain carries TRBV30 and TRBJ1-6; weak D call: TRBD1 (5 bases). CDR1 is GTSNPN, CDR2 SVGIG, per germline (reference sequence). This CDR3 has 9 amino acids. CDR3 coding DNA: TGTGCAATGGGGCCACCCCTCCACTTT. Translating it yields CAMGPPLHF.

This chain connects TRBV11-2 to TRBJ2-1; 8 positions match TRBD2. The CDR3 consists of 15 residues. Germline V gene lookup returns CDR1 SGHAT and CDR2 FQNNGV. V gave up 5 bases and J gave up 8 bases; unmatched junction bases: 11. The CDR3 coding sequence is TGTGCCAGCAGCCCCGGGACTAGGCCCAATGATGAGCAGTTCTTC. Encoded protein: CASSPGTRPNDEQFF.

The CDR3 loop is CVRERPDSYEQYF. CDR3 sequence (DNA): TGCGTAAGGGAGCGCCCAGACTCCTACGAGCAGTACTTC. V gene TRBV12-2 combines with J gene TRBJ2-7; the D segment call TRBD2 is taken from the table without a DNA check. TRBV12-2 is a listed pseudogene. The CDR3 is 13 residues long.

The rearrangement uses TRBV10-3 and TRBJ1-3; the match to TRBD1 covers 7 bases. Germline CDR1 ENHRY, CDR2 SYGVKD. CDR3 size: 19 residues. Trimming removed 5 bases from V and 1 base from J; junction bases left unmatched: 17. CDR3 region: CAISQGTARTALSGNTIYF. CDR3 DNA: TGTGCCATCAGTCAGGGGACAGCCAGAACCGCCCTGTCTGGAAACACCATATATTTT.

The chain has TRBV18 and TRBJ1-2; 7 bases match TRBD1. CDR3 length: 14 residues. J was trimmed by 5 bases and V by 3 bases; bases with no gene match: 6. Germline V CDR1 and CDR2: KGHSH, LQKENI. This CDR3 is CASSPGQNTYGYTF. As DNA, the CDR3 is TGTGCCAGCTCACCGGGACAGAATACGTATGGCTACACCTTC.

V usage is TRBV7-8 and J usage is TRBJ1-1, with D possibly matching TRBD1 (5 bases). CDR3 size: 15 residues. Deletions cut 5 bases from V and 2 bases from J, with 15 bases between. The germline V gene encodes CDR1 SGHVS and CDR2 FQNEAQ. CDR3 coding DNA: TGTGCCAGCAGCCCACCGGGACGAACAAACACTGAAGCTTTCTTT. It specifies CASSPPGRTNTEAFF.

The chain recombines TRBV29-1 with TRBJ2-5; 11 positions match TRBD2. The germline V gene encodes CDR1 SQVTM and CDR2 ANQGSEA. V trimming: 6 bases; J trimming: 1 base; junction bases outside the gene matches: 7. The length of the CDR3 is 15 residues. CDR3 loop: CSVRPGLAAQETQYF. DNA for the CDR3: TGCAGCGTCCGGCCGGGACTAGCGGCCCAAGAGACCCAGTACTTC.

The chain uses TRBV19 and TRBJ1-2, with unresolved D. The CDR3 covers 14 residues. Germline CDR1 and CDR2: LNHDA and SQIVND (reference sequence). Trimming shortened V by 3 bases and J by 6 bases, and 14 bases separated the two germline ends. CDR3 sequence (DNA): TGTGCCAGTAGTATTGTCGGGCAGCTCCATGGCTACACCTTC. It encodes CASSIVGQLHGYTF.

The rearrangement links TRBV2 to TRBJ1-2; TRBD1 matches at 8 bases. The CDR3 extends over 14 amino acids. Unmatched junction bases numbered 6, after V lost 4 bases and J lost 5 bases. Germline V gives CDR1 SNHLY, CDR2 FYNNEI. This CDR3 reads CASSGRTGIYGYTF. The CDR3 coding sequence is TGTGCCAGCAGTGGGAGGACAGGGATATATGGCTACACCTTC. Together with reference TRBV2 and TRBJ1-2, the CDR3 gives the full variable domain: EPEVTQTPSHQVTQMGQEVILRCVPISNHLYFYWYRQILGQKVEFLVSFYNNEISEKSEIFDDQFSVERPDGSNFTLKIRSTKLEDSAMYFCASSGRTGIYGYTFGSGTRLTVV.

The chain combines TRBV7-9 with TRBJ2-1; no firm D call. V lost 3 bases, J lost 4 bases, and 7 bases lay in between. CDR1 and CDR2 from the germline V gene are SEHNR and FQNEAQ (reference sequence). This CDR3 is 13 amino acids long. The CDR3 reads CASSLIQYNEQFF. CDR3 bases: TGTGCCAGCAGCTTGATCCAGTACAATGAGCAGTTCTTC.

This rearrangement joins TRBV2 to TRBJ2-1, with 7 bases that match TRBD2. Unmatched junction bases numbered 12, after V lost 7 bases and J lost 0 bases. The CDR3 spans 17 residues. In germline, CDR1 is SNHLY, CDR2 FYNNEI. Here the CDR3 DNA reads TGTGCCAGCATGGGAGGGAGGCGCCTAAGCTCCTACAATGAGCAGTTCTTC. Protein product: CASMGGRRLSSYNEQFF.

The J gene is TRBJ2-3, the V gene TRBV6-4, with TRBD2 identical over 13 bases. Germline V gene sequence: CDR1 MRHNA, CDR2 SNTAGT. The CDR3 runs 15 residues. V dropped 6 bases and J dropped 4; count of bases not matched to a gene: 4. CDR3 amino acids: CASSLLAGGPDTQYF. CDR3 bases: TGTGCCAGCAGCCTACTAGCGGGGGGGCCAGATACGCAGTATTTT.

This CDR3 reads CASSLAGAESPLHF. In DNA, the CDR3 is TGTGCCAGCAGCTTAGCGGGGGCCGAATCACCCCTCCACTTT. The V gene is TRBV7-2, the J gene TRBJ1-6; TRBD1 is a possible D gene (6 bases). Between the trimmed V and J ends, which lost 0 bases and 10 bases, there was a span of 10 bases. The germline V gene has CDR1 SGHTA and CDR2 FQGNSA. This CDR3 comprises 14 residues.

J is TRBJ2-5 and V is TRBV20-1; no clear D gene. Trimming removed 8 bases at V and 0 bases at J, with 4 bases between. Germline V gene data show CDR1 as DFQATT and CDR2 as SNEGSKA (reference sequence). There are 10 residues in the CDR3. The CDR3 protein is CSTDQETQYF. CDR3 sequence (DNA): TGCAGTACGGACCAAGAGACCCAGTACTTC.

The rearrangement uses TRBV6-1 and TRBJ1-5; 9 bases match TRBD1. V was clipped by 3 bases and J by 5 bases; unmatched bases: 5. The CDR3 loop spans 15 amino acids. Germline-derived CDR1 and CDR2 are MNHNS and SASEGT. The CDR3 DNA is TGTGCCAGCAGTGATTGGGACAGGGTAGATCAGCCCCAGCATTTT. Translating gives CASSDWDRVDQPQHF.

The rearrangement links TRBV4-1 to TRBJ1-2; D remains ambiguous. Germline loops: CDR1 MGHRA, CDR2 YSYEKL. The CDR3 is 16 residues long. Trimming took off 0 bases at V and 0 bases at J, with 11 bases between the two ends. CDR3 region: CASSQDPSTTNYGYTF. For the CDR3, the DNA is TGCGCCAGCAGCCAAGATCCCTCAACGACTAACTATGGCTACACCTTC.

CDR3 DNA sequence: TGTGCCAGCAGCCGACAGGGAGGTGTTACTGAAGCTTTCTTT. Protein sequence: CASSRQGGVTEAFF. This rearrangement joins TRBV11-3 to TRBJ1-1; 7 bases fit TRBD1. In germline, CDR1 is SGHNT, CDR2 YENEEA. J was trimmed by 5 bases and V by 5 bases; bases with no gene match: 8. The CDR3 is made up of 14 amino acids.

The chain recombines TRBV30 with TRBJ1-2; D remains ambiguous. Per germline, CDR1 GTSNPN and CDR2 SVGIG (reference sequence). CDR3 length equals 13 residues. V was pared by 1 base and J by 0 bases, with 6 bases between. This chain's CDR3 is CAWSDHSNYGYTF. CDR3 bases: TGTGCCTGGAGTGACCATTCTAACTATGGCTACACCTTC.

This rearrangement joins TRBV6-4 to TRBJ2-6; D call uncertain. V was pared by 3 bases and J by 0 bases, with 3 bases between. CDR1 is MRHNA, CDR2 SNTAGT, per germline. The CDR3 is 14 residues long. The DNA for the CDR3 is TGTGCCAGCAGTGAATACTCTGGGGCCAACGTCCTGACTTTC. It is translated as CASSEYSGANVLTF.

CDR3 nucleotides: TGTGCCAGCAGTGTACTAGCGGGGGTAATCCAAGATTACGAGCAGTACTTC. Its translation: CASSVLAGVIQDYEQYF. The rearrangement links TRBV2 to TRBJ2-7, with 11 bases fitting TRBD2. From germline, CDR1 is SNHLY and CDR2 FYNNEI. The CDR3 loop spans 17 amino acids. After removal of 4 bases from V and 4 bases from J, the junction contained 12 bases not matched to a gene.

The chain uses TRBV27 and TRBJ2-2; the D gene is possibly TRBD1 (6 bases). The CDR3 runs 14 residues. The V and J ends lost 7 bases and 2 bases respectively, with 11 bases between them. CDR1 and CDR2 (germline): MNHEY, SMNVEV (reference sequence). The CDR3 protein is CASNSGENTGELFF. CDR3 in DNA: TGTGCCAGCAATTCAGGGGAAAACACCGGGGAGCTGTTTTTT.

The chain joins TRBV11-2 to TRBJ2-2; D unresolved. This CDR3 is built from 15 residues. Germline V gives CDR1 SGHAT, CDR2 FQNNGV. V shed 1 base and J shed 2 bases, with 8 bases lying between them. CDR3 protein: CASSLGHLNTGELFF. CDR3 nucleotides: TGTGCCAGCAGCTTAGGACATCTAAACACCGGGGAGCTGTTTTTT.

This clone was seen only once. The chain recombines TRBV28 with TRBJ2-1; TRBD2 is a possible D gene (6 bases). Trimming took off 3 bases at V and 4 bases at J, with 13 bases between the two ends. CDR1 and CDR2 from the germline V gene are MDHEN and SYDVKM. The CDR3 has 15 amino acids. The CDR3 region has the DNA TGTGCCAGCAGTTTTTGGCAGGAGGGATACAATGAGCAGTTCTTC. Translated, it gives CASSFWQEGYNEQFF. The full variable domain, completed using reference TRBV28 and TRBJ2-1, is DVKVTQSSRYLVKRTGEKVFLECVQDMDHENMFWYRQDPGLGLRLIYFSYDVKMKEKGDIPEGYSVSREKKERFSLILESASTNQTSMYLCASSFWQEGYNEQFFGPGTRLTVL.